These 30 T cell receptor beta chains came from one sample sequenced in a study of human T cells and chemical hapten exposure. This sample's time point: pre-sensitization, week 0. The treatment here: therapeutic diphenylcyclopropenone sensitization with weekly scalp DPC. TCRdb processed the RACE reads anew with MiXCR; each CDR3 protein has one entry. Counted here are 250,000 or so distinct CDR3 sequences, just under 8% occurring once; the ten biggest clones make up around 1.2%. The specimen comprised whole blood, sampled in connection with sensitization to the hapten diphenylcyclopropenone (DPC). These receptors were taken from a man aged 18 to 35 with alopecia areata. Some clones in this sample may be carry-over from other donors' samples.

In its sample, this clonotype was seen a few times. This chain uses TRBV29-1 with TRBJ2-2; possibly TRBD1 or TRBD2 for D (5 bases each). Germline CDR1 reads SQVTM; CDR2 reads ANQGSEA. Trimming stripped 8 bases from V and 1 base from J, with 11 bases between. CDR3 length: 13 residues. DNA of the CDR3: TGCAGCTCCTGGGACCGGAACACCGGGGAGCTGTTTTTT. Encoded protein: CSSWDRNTGELFF.

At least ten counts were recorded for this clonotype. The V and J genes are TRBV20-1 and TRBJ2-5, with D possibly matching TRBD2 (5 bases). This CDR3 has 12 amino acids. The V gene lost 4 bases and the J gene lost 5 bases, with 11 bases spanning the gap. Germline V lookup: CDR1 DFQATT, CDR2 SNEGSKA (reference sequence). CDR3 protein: CSATGSSETQYF. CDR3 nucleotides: TGCAGTGCTACGGGGTCCTCCGAGACCCAGTACTTC.

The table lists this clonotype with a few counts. The CDR3 nucleotides are TGTGCCAGCAGGTCCCCCCCATATCAGCGGGGGGAAGACAATGAGCAGTTCTTC. Its translation is CASRSPPYQRGEDNEQFF. The chain combines TRBV6-2 or TRBV6-3 with TRBJ2-1; TRBD2 agrees at 9 bases. V gave up 6 bases and J gave up 5 bases; unmatched junction bases: 17. Germline V gene data show CDR1 as MNHEY and CDR2 as SVGEGT. There are 18 residues in the CDR3.

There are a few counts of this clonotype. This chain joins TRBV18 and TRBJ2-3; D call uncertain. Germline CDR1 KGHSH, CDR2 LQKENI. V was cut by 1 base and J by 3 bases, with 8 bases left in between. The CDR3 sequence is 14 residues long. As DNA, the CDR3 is TGTGCCAGCTCACCACTTCCCTCGACAGATACGCAGTATTTT. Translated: CASSPLPSTDTQYF.

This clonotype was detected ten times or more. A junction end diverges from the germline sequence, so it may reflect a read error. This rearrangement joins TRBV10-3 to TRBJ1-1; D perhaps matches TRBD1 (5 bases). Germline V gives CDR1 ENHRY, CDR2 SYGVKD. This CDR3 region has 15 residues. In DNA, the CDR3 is TGTGCCACCAGTCTACCTCTCTTTGGGGGTCGCGGAGCTTTCTTT. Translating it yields CATSLPLFGGRGAFF.

The CDR3 DNA reads TGCGCCAGCAGCTTTAGAGGGGAATTCTACGAGCAGTACTTC. Its protein product is CASSFRGEFYEQYF. This chain uses TRBV5-1 with TRBJ2-7; either TRBD1 or TRBD2 may fit D (5 bases each). V shed 2 bases and J shed 3 bases, with 12 bases lying between them. Germline lookup yields CDR1 SGHRS and CDR2 YFSETQ. The CDR3 is 14 amino acids.

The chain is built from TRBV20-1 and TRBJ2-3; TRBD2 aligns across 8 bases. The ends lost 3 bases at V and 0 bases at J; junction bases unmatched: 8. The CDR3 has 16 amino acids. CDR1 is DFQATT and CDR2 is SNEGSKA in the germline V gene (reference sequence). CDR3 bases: TGCAGTGCTAGCCCCGGACTAGCAGAAAGCACAGATACGCAGTATTTT. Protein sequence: CSASPGLAESTDTQYF.

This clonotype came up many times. CDR3 in DNA: TGTGCCAGCAGTTCTCAGCCTTACAATGAGCAGTTCTTC. Its protein product is CASSSQPYNEQFF. V and J are TRBV28 and TRBJ2-1; D gene uncertain. The CDR3 consists of 13 residues. The germline gives CDR1 MDHEN, CDR2 SYDVKM. V was trimmed by 4 bases and J by 4 bases, leaving 8 bases between them.

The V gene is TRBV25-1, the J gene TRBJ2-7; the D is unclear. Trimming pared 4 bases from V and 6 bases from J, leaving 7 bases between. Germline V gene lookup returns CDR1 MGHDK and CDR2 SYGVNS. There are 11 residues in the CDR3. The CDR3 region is CASSAGIEQYV. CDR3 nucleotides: TGTGCCAGCAGTGCAGGAATCGAGCAGTACGTC.

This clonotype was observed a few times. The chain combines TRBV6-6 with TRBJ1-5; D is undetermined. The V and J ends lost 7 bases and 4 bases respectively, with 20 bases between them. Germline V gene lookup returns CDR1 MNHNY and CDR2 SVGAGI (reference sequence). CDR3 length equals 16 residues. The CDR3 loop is CASTTATLESNQPQHF. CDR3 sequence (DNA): TGTGCCAGCACGACGGCCACCCTAGAATCTAATCAGCCCCAGCATTTT.

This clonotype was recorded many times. As DNA, the CDR3 is TGTGCCAGCAGCTTATCGGTTCGGGACACTGAAGCTTTCTTT. Translated, it gives CASSLSVRDTEAFF. This sequence joins TRBV7-2 and TRBJ1-1; no firm D call. V dropped 2 bases and J dropped 3 bases, with 10 bases sitting between them. The germline gives CDR1 SGHTA, CDR2 FQGNSA. The CDR3 runs 14 residues.

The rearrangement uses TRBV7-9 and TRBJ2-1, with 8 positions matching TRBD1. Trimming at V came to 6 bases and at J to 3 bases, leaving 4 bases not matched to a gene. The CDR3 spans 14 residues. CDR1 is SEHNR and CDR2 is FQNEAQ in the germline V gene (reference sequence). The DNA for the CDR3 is TGTGCCAGCAGAATCGGACAGGGCTACAATGAGCAGTTCTTC. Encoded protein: CASRIGQGYNEQFF.

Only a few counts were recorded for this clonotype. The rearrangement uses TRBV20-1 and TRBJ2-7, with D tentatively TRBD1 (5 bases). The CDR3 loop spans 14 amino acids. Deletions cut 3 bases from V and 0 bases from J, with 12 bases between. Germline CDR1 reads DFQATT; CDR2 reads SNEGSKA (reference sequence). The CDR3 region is CSASPRQSSYEQYF. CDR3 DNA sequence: TGCAGTGCTAGCCCTAGACAGAGCTCCTACGAGCAGTACTTC.

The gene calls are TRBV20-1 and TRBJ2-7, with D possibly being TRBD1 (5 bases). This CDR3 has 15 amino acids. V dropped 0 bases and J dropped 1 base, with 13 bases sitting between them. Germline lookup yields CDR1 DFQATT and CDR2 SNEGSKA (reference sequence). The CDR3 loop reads CSARDSGRVSYEQYF. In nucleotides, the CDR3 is TGCAGTGCTAGAGATTCGGGCAGGGTATCCTACGAGCAGTACTTC.

For the CDR3, the DNA is TGTGCCAGCAGCGTAGCGTTGAGCTCCTACAATGAGCAGTTCTTC. Translating it yields CASSVALSSYNEQFF. The genes are TRBV9 and TRBJ2-1; D remains unclear. CDR3 length equals 15 residues. CDR1 SGDLS and CDR2 YYNGEE come from the germline V gene. Between the trimmed V and J ends, which lost 0 bases and 0 bases, there was a span of 7 bases. The variable domain in full, with the rest retrieved from reference TRBV9 and TRBJ2-1, is DSGVTQTPKHLITATGQRVTLRCSPRSGDLSVYWYQQSLDQGLQFLIQYYNGEERAKGNILERFSAQQFPDLHSELNLSSLELGDSALYFCASSVALSSYNEQFFGPGTRLTVL.

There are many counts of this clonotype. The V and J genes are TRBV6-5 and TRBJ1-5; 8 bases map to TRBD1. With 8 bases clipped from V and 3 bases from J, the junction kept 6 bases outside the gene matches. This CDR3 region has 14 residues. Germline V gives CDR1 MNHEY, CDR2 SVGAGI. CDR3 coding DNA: TGTGCCAGCTCTCCAGGGGGCTCCAATCAGCCCCAGCATTTT. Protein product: CASSPGGSNQPQHF.

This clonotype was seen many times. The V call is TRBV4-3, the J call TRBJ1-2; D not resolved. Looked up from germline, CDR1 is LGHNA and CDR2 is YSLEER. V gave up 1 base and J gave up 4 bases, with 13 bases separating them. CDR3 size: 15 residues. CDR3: CASSQGIVGGYGYTF. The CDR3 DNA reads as TGCGCCAGCAGCCAAGGTATCGTTGGCGGCTATGGCTACACCTTC.

The CDR3 loop is CASSAGQGFINEKLFF. CDR3 in DNA: TGTGCCAGCAGCGCCGGACAGGGTTTCATTAATGAAAAACTGTTTTTT. This sequence joins TRBV9 and TRBJ1-4, with 8 bases lining up with TRBD1. The junction had 8 bases not matched to a gene; V was cut back by 3 bases and J by 4 bases. The CDR3 extends over 16 amino acids. Germline V lookup: CDR1 SGDLS, CDR2 YYNGEE.

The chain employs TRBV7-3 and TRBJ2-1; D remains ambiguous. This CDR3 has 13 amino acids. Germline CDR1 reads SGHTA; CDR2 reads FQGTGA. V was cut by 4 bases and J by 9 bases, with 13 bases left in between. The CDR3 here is CASSSFLGGEQFF. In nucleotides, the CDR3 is TGTGCCAGCAGCTCCTTCCTTGGCGGTGAGCAGTTCTTC. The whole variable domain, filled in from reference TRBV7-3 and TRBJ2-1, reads GAGVSQTPSNKVTEKGKYVELRCDPISGHTALYWYRQSLGQGPEFLIYFQGTGAADDSGLPNDRFFAVRPEGSVSTLKIQRTERGDSAVYLCASSSFLGGEQFFGPGTRLTVL.

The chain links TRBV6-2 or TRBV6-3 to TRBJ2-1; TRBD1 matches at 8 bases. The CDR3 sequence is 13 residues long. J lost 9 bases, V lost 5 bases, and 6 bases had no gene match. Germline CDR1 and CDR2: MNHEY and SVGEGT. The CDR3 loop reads CASSRTGGSEQFF. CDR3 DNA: TGTGCCAGCAGTCGAACAGGGGGATCTGAGCAGTTCTTC.

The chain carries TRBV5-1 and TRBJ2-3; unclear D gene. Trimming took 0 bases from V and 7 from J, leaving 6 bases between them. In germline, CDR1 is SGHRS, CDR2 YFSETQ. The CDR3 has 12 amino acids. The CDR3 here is CASSLGGNTQYF. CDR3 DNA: TGCGCCAGCAGCTTGGGGGGTAATACGCAGTATTTT.

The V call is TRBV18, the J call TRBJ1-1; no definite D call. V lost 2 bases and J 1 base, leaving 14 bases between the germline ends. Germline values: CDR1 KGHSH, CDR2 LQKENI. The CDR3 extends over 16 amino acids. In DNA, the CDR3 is TGTGCCAGCTCACCATCACCGCGACAATCGAACACTGAAGCTTTCTTT. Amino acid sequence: CASSPSPRQSNTEAFF.

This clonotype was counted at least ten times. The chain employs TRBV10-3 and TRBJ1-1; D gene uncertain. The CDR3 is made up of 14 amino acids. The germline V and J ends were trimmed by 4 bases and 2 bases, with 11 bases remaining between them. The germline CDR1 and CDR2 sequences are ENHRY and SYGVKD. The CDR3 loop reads CAISVGEGNTEAFF. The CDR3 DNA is TGTGCCATCAGTGTCGGGGAGGGTAACACTGAAGCTTTCTTT.

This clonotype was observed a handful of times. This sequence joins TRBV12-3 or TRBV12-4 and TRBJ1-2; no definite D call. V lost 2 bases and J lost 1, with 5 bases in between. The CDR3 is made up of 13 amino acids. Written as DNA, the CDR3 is TGTGCCAGCAGTTTAATTAGTAACTATGGCTACACCTTC. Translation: CASSLISNYGYTF.

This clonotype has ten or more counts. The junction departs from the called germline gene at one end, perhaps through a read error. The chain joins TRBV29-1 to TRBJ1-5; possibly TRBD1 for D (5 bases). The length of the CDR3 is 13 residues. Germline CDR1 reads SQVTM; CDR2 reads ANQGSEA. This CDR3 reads CSVGHGMGQPQHF. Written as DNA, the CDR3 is TGCAGTGTTGGACACGGTATGGGTCAGCCCCAGCATTTT.

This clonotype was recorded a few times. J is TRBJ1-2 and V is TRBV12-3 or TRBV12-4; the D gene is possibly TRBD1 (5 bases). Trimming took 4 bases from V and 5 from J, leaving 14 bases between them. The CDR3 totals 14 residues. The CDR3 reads CASSSRRGTYGYTF. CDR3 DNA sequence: TGTGCCAGCAGTTCAAGAAGGGGAACTTATGGCTACACCTTC.

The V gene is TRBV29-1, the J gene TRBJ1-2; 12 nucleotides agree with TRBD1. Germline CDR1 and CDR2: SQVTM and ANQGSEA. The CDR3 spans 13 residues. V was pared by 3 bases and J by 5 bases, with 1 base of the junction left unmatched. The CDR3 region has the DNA TGCAGCGTTGAGGGACAGGGGGCTTATGGCTACACCTTC. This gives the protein CSVEGQGAYGYTF.

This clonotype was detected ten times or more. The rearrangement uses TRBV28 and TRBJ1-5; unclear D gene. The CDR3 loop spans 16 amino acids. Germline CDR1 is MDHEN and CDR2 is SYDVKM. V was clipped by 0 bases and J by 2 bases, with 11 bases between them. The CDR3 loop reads CASSLWNSFGNQPQHF. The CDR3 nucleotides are TGTGCCAGCAGTTTATGGAACTCCTTCGGCAATCAGCCCCAGCATTTT.

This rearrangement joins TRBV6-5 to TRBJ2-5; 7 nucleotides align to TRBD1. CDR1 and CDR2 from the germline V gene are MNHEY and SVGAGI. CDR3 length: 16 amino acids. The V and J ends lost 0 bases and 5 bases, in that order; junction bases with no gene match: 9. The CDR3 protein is CASSYSFNTGEETQYF. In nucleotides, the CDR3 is TGTGCCAGCAGTTACTCGTTCAATACAGGGGAGGAGACCCAGTACTTC.

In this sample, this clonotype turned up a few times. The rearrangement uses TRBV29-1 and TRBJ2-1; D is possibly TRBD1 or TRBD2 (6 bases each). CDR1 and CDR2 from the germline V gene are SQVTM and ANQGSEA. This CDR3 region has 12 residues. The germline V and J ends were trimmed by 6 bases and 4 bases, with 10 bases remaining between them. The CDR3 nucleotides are TGCAGCGTCGGAGGGGGGTACAATGAGCAGTTCTTC. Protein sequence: CSVGGGYNEQFF.